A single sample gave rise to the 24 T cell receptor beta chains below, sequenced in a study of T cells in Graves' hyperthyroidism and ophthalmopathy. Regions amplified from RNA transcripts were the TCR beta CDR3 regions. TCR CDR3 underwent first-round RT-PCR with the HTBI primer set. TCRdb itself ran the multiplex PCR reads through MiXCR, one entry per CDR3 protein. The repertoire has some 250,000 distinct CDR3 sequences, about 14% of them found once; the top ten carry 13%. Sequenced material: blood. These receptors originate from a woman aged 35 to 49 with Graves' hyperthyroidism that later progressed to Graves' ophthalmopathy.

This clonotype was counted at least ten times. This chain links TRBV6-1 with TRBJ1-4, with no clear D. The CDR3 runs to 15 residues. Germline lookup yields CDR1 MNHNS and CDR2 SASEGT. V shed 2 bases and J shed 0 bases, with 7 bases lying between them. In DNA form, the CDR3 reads TGTGCCAGCAGTGAATTGTCTGCAACTAATGAAAAACTGTTTTTT. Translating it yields CASSELSATNEKLFF.

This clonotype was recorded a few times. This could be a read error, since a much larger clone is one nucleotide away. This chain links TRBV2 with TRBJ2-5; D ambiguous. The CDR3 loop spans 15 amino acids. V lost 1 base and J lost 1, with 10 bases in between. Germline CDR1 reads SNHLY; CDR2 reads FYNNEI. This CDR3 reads CASSEDHPGQETQYF. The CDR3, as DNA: TGTGCCAGCAGTGAAGATCACCCGGGCCAAGAGACCCAGTACTTC.

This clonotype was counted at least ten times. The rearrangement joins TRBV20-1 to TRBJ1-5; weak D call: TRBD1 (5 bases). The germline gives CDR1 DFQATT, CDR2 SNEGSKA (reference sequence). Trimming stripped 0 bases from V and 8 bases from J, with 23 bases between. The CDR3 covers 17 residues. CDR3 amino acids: CSARDRGDWAPLKPQHF. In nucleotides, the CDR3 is TGCAGTGCTAGAGATCGGGGGGACTGGGCGCCCCTCAAGCCCCAGCATTTT.

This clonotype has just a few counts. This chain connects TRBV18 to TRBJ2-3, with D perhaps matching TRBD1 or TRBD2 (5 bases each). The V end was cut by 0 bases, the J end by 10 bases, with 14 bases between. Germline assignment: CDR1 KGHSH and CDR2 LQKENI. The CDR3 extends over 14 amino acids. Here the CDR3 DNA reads TGTGCCAGCTCACCACCGGGGACCCCGACGGCGCAGTATTTT. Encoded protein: CASSPPGTPTAQYF.

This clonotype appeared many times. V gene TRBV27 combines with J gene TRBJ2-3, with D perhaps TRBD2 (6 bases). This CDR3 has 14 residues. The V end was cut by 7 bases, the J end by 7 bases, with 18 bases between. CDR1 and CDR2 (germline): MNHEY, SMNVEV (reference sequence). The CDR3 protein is CASTGGTAANTQYF. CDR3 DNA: TGTGCCAGCACTGGAGGGACGGCAGCGAATACGCAGTATTTT.

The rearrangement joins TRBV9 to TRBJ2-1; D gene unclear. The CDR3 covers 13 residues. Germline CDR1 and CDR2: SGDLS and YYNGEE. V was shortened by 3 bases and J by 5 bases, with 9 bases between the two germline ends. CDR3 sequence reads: CASSARGNNEQFF. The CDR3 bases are TGTGCCAGCAGCGCGCGAGGAAACAATGAGCAGTTCTTC.

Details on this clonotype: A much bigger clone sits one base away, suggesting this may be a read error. CDR3 amino acids: CARGMSSYNEQFF. Here the CDR3 DNA reads TGTGCCAGAGGTATGAGCTCATACAATGAGCAGTTCTTC. The gene calls are TRBV28 and TRBJ2-1, with D uncertain. Looked up from germline, CDR1 is MDHEN and CDR2 is SYDVKM. The V gene lost 9 bases and the J gene lost 4 bases, with 13 bases spanning the gap. The CDR3 is made up of 13 amino acids.

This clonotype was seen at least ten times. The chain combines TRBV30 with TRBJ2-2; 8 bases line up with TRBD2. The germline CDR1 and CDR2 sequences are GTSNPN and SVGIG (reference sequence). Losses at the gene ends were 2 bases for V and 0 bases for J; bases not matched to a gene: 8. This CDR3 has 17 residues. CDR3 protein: CAWSFGQTSANTGELFF. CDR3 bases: TGTGCCTGGAGTTTCGGGCAGACTAGCGCGAACACCGGGGAGCTGTTTTTT. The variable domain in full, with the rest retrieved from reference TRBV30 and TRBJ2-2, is SQTIHQWPATLVQPVGSPLSLECTVEGTSNPNLYWYRQAAGRGLQLLFYSVGIGQISSEVPQNLSASRPQDRQFILSSKKLLLSDSGFYLCAWSFGQTSANTGELFFGEGSRLTVL.

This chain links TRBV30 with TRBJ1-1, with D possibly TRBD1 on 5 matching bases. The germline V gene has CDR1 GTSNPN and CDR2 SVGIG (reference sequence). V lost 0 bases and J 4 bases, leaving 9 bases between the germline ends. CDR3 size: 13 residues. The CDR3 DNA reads TGTGCCTGGAGTGTGGAGGGGTCCACTGAAGCTTTCTTT. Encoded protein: CAWSVEGSTEAFF.

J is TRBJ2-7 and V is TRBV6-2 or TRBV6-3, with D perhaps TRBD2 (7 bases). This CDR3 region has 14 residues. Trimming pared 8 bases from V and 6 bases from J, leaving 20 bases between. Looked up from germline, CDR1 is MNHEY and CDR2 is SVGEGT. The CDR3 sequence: CASWGGGSAAEQYF. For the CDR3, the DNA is TGTGCCAGCTGGGGGGGCGGTAGCGCGGCCGAGCAGTACTTC.

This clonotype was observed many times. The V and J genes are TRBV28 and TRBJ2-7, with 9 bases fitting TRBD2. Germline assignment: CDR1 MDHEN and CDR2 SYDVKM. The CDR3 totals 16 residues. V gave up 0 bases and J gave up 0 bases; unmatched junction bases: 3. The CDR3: CASSLWGSGSSYEQYF. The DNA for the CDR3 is TGTGCCAGCAGTTTATGGGGTAGCGGGAGCTCCTACGAGCAGTACTTC.

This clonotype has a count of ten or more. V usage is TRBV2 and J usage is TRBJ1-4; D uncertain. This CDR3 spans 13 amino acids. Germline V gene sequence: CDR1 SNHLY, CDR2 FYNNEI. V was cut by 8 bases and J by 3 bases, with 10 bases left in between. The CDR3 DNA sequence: TGTGCCAGCCGGACGGGCCCTAATGAAAAACTGTTTTTT. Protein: CASRTGPNEKLFF.

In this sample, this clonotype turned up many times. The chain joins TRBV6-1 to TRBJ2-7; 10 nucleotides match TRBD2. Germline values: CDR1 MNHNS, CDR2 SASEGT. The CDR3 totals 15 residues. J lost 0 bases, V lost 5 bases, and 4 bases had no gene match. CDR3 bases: TGTGCCAGCAGTCCGCCTAGCGGGGGCTCCTACGAGCAGTACTTC. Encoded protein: CASSPPSGGSYEQYF.

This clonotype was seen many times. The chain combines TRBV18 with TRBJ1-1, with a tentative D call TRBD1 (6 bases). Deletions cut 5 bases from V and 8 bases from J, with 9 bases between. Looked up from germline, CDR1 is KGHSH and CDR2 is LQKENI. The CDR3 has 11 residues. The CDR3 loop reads CASSTGTEAFF. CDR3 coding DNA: TGTGCCAGCTCAACAGGGACAGAAGCTTTCTTT.

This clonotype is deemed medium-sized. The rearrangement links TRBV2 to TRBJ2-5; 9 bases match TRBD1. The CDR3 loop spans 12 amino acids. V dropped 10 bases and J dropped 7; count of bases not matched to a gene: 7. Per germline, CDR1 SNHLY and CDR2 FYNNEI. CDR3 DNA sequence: TGTGCCACCCTGGGACAGGGAGGGACCCAGTACTTC. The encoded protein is CATLGQGGTQYF.

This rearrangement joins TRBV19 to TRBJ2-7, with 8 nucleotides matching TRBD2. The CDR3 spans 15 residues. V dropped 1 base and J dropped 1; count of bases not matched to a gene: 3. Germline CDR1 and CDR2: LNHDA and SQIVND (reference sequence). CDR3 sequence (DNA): TGTGCCAGTAGTATAGGCGGGAGGCTGTCCTACGAGCAGTACTTC. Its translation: CASSIGGRLSYEQYF.

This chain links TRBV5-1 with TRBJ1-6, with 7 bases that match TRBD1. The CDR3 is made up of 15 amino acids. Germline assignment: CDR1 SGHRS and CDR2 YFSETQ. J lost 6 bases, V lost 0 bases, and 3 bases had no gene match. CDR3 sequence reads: CASSLDRGTNSPLHF. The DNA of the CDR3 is TGCGCCAGCAGCTTGGACAGGGGAACTAATTCACCCCTCCACTTT.

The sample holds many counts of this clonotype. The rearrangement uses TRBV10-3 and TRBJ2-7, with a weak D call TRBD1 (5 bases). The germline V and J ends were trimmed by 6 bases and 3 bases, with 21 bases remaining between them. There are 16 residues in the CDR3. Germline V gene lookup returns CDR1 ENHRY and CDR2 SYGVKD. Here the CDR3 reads CAISPDSAFRLYEQYF. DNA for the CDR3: TGTGCCATCAGCCCTGACAGCGCCTTTAGGCTCTACGAGCAGTACTTC.

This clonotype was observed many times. The CDR3: CSAFSLGTEETQYF. In nucleotides, the CDR3 is TGCAGCGCCTTTTCCCTGGGGACTGAAGAGACCCAGTACTTC. The chain has TRBV29-1 and TRBJ2-5, with D possibly matching TRBD2 (6 bases). The CDR3 has 14 residues. Germline CDR1 is SQVTM and CDR2 is ANQGSEA. The V end lost 7 bases, the J end lost 3 bases, and 18 bases lay between the germline ends.

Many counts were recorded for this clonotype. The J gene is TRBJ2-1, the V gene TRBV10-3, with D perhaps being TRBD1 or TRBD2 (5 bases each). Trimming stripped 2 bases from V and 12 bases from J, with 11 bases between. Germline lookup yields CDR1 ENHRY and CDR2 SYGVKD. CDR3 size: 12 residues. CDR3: CAISEPGGGQFF. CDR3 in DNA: TGTGCCATCAGTGAGCCTGGTGGGGGGCAGTTCTTC.

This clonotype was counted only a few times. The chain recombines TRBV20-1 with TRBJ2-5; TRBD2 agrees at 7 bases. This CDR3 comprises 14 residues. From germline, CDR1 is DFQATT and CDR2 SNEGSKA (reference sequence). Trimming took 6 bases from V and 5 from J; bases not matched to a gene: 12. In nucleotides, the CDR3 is TGCAGTGCCACGCTATGGGAGGGACGGGAGACCCAGTACTTC. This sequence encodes CSATLWEGRETQYF.

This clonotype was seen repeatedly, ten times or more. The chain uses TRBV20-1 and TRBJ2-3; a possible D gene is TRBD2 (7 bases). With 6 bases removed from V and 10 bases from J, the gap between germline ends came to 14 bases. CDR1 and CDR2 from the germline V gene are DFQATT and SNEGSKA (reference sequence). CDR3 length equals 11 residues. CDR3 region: CSASGTPSQYF. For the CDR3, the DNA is TGCAGTGCCAGCGGGACACCCTCGCAGTATTTT.

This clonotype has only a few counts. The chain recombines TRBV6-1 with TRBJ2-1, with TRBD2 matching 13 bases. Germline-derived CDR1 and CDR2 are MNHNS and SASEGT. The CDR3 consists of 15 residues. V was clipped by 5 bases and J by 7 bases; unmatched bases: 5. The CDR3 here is CASSSKGLAGNEQFF. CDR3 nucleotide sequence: TGTGCCAGCAGTTCTAAGGGACTAGCGGGGAATGAGCAGTTCTTC.

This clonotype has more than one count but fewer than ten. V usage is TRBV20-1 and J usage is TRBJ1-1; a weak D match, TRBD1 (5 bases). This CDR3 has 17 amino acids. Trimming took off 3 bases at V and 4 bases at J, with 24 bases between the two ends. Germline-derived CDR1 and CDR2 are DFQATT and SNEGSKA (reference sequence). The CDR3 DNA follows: TGCAGTGCTAGGGCGAGTGGGAGTGAGTTGCAGGGCACTGAAGCTTTCTTT. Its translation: CSARASGSELQGTEAFF.